This T cell receptor (beta chain) was retrieved from a study of T cell changes during pregnancy in multiple sclerosis. CDR1 is SGHAT and CDR2 is FQNNGV in the germline V gene. The CDR3 totals 18 residues. Trimming removed 6 bases from V and 0 bases from J; junction bases left unmatched: 16. Sequencing was performed with immunoSEQ multiplex PCR; in TCRdb, only in-frame clones are kept and a portion is missing. The data show roughly 40,000 clones, with more than 80% seen just once and about 0.45% held by the top ten. The sequenced sample was CD4+ T cells from peripheral blood mononuclear cells, obtained in the third trimester of pregnancy. The rearrangement uses TRBV11-2 and TRBJ2-7; 8 bases fit TRBD2. This sequence was found in a female donor with multiple sclerosis, enrolled in a pregnancy study. This CDR3 reads CASRSPWGGRRISYEQYF. The CDR3 DNA follows: TGTGCCAGCAGAAGCCCTTGGGGCGGGAGGAGAATCTCCTACGAGCAGTACTTC.